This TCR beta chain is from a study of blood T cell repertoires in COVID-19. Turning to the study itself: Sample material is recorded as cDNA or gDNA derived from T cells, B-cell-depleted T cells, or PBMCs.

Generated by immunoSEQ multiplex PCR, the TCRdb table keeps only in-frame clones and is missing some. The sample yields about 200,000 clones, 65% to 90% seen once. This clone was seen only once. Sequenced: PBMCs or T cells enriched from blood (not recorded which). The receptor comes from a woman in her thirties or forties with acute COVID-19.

The CDR3 spells CASRGTGYYEQYF. CDR3 in DNA: TGTGCCAGCCGGGGGACAGGTTACTACGAGCAGTACTTC. The chain couples TRBV6-5 to TRBJ2-7; 8 bases map to TRBD1. The CDR3 extends over 13 amino acids. Germline assignment: CDR1 MNHEY and CDR2 SVGAGI. J was trimmed by 3 bases and V by 8 bases; bases with no gene match: 6.